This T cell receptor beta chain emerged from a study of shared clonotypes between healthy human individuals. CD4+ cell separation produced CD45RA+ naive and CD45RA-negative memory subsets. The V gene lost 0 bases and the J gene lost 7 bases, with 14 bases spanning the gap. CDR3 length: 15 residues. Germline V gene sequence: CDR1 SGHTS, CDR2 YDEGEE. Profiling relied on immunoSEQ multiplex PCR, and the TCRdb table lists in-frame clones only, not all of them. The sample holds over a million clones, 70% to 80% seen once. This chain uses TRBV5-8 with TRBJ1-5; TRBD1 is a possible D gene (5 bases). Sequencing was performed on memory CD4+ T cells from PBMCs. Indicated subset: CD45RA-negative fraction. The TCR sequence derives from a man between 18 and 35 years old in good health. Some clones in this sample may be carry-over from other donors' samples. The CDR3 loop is CASSLGPEGRQPQHF. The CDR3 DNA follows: TGTGCCAGCAGCTTGGGGCCGGAGGGGAGGCAGCCCCAGCATTTT.